The clone carrying this TCR beta chain was found a few times. The antigen is not known. The data were obtained in a study of T cell repertoires in cytomegalovirus infection. Germline V CDR1 and CDR2: SQVTM, ANQGSEA. The CDR3 covers 14 residues. The V and J ends lost 4 bases and 2 bases respectively, with 13 bases between them. TCRdb recomputed calls from the reads with MiXCR, one row per CDR3 protein. This sample carries around 130,000 distinct CDR3 sequences, roughly a quarter of them seen once, and the ten largest clones take almost 35%. This TCR derives from a human donor in good health (CMV status not recorded). Some clones in this sample may be carry-over from other donors' samples. The chain links TRBV29-1 to TRBJ2-3; D remains ambiguous. Input material: PBMCs, sequenced either directly or after in vitro stimulation (not recorded which). The CDR3 reads CSVVFGTNTDTQYF. CDR3 coding DNA: TGCAGCGTTGTATTCGGTACCAACACAGATACGCAGTATTTT.